The following is a T cell receptor (beta chain) sequence with its context. This sample was taken from a study of blood T cell repertoires in COVID-19. This CDR3 has 18 residues. V lost 4 bases and J lost 0; bases outside the gene matches: 13. Germline V gives CDR1 SQVTM, CDR2 ANQGSEA. Profiled with immunoSEQ multiplex PCR; TCRdb holds only in-frame clones, not every one. In the table there are 240,000 or so clones, 88% of which are singletons. The clonotype was recovered from a woman in her 40s who had recovered from COVID-19. The chain is built from TRBV29-1 and TRBJ1-2, with 11 positions matching TRBD1. The sample comprised peripheral blood. The CDR3 reads CSVARVGQGALPNYGYTF. The CDR3, as DNA: TGCAGCGTTGCGAGGGTCGGACAGGGGGCCCTGCCTAACTATGGCTACACCTTC.